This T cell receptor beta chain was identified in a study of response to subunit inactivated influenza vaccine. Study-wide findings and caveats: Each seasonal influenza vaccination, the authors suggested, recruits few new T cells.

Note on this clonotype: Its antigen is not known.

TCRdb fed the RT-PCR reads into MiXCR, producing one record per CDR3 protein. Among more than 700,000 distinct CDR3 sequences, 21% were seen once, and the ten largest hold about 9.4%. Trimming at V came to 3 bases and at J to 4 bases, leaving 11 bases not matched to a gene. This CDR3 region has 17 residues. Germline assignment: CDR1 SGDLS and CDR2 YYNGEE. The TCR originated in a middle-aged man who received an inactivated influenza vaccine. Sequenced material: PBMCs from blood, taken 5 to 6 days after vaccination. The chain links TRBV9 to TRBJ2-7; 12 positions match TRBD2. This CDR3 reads CASSEGLAGFGEYEQYF. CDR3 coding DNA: TGTGCCAGCAGCGAGGGACTAGCGGGCTTCGGGGAATACGAGCAGTACTTC.